This T cell receptor beta chain was identified in a study of control samples from healthy donors and cancer patients. Germline values: CDR1 GTSNPN, CDR2 SVGIG (reference sequence). The CDR3 covers 12 residues. Concerning this clone: The junction differs from germline at one of its ends, possibly a read error.

TCRdb's copy holds only in-frame clones and misses some; the assay was immunoSEQ multiplex PCR. The repertoire holds about 120,000 clones, with approximately 90% as singletons. The TCR originated in a woman aged 45-59 years with colorectal cancer. The sequenced sample consisted of PBMCs. V is TRBV30 and J is TRBJ1-3; weak D call: TRBD1 (5 bases). CDR3 sequence: CAWSDQGTTIYF. The DNA for the CDR3 is TGTGCCTGGAGTGATCAGGGAACCACCATATATTTT.